This is a list of T cell receptor beta chains from one sample in a study of cytomegalovirus exposure and HLA in healthy donors. Clones were sequenced by immunoSEQ multiplex PCR, and TCRdb holds only the in-frame ones, with some missing. The sample includes roughly 73,000 clones, 90% to 95% of them seen just once. Sequenced material: PBMCs. The origin of the receptors is a man aged 18 to 30 in good health and CMV-seronegative. The CDR3 runs from the conserved cysteine through the conserved F or W. The D gene is left open where the match is weak. Where a row states a size, it is once, few, many or the class of an expanded clone; other rows omit it.

cdr3_length j_call clone_size v_call d_call cdr3_nt cdr3_aa
16 TRBJ2-7 - TRBV28 - TGTGCCAGCAGTGACTCGGGGCGGGGGCCGACCTACGAGCAGTACTTC CASSDSGRGPTYEQYF
14 TRBJ2-5 - TRBV5-1 TRBD2 TGCGCCAGCAGCTTGTCGGGGGGAAGAGAGACCCAGTACTTC CASSLSGGRETQYF
15 TRBJ2-1 few TRBV6-1 - TGTGCCAGCAGTGGATCCAGGGGAGTTTGGAATGAGCAGTTCTTC CASSGSRGVWNEQFF
15 TRBJ2-6 - TRBV28 TRBD1 TGTGCCAGCGGACAGGGGGCTTTGGGGGCCAACGTCCTGACTTTC CASGQGALGANVLTF
16 TRBJ2-7 - TRBV9 TRBD2 TGTGCCAGCAGCCCCCAGTGGGTAGCGGGTACCTACGAGCAGTACTTC CASSPQWVAGTYEQYF
14 TRBJ1-2 - TRBV29-1 - TGCAGCTCCGGAGGTGAGCGCGGGACCTATGGCTACACCTTC CSSGGERGTYGYTF
15 TRBJ2-7 medium-sized TRBV27 TRBD2 TGTGCCAGCAGTTCACTAGCGGGTGAAAACTACGAGCAGTACTTC CASSSLAGENYEQYF
14 TRBJ2-5 - TRBV2 TRBD2 TGTGCCAGCAGGGTATCGGGGGGGCAAGAGACCCAGTACTTC CASRVSGGQETQYF
18 TRBJ2-1 once TRBV9 TRBD2 TGTGCCAGCAGCGTATTATCTAGCGGGGGGGCTGGCTACAATGAGCAGTTCTTC CASSVLSSGGAGYNEQFF
13 TRBJ2-5 once TRBV28 TRBD1 TGTGCCAGCAGCCATACAGGGGTTGAGACCCAGTACTTC CASSHTGVETQYF
15 TRBJ1-2 - TRBV6-1 TRBD1 TGTGCCAGCATTGCAGGGGGACAGGTCGGATTTGGCTACACCTTC CASIAGGQVGFGYTF
13 TRBJ2-3 - TRBV11-2 - TGTGCCAGCCCCGGTTTAGGCACAGATACGCAGTATTTT CASPGLGTDTQYF
14 TRBJ2-7 once TRBV7-9 TRBD1 TGTGCCAGCAGCTCATCCGACAGGGGACACGAGCAGTACTTC CASSSSDRGHEQYF
14 TRBJ2-1 - TRBV14 - TGTGCCAGCAGCCCCCCAGGAGGTAAGAATGAGCAGTTCTTC CASSPPGGKNEQFF
15 TRBJ1-3 - TRBV4-1 - TGCGCCAGCAGCCAAGATCTCCCAGTTGGAAACACCATATATTTT CASSQDLPVGNTIYF
11 TRBJ1-1 once TRBV28 - TGTGCCAGCAGTTTCCCAACTGAAGCTTTCTTT CASSFPTEAFF
14 TRBJ1-1 - TRBV4-1 TRBD1 TGCGCCAGCAGCCTAGACAGGGCCCACACTGAAGCTTTCTTT CASSLDRAHTEAFF
13 TRBJ1-3 - TRBV15 - TGTGCCACCAGCAGAGATAATGGAAACACCATATATTTT CATSRDNGNTIYF
16 TRBJ2-7 - TRBV5-1 TRBD1 TGCGCCAGCAGCTACCTCCAACAGGGGTCCCCCTACGAGCAGTACTTC CASSYLQQGSPYEQYF
11 TRBJ1-2 - TRBV29-1 - TGCAGCGCCGAGGGTATGGTCCCCTACACCTTC CSAEGMVPYTF
16 TRBJ1-1 - TRBV2 - TGTGCCAGCAGTGAAGCGCTTCAGGGAAGGGGGACTGAAGCTTTCTTT CASSEALQGRGTEAFF
16 TRBJ1-5 - TRBV28 - TGTGCCAGCAGTTTTGGTGTAGGGAGTCGGAATCAGCCCCAGCATTTT CASSFGVGSRNQPQHF
16 TRBJ2-7 - TRBV25-1 TRBD1 TGTGCCAGCAGCGTCGCCCCGGGACAGGGGGGCGGCGAGCAGTACTTC CASSVAPGQGGGEQYF
12 TRBJ2-7 - TRBV7-9 - TGTGCCAGCAGCCCCGGTGCCTACGAGCAGTACTTC CASSPGAYEQYF
15 TRBJ2-3 - TRBV6-5 - TGTGCCAGCAGTTACGTGGCGGGCCGCGCAGATACGCAGTATTTT CASSYVAGRADTQYF
14 TRBJ1-2 - TRBV9 TRBD1 TGTGCCAGCAGCGACCTAAGACAGGGTGAAGGCTACACCTTC CASSDLRQGEGYTF
16 TRBJ2-7 - TRBV11-2 - TGTGCCAGCAGTCCCCCCCTCCAGGGGTTCTCCTACGAGCAGTACTTC CASSPPLQGFSYEQYF
16 TRBJ2-5 - TRBV5-6 TRBD1 TGTGCCAGCAGTGACTTCCCAGGGGGTCGGCAAGAGACCCAGTACTTC CASSDFPGGRQETQYF
15 TRBJ1-1 once TRBV19 - TGTGCCAGCGCAGCCCAGGGGTGGCTGAACACTGAAGCTTTCTTT CASAAQGWLNTEAFF
12 TRBJ1-2 - TRBV7-2 - TGTGCCAGCAGCCCGGACAGCTATGGCTACACCTTC CASSPDSYGYTF
16 TRBJ1-2 - TRBV4-3 TRBD1 TGCGCCAGCAGCCAGCCCTCCGGGACAGGGGTGGGTGGCTACACCTTC CASSQPSGTGVGGYTF
14 TRBJ1-1 - TRBV2 - TGTGCCAGCAGTGCACAGGGCCTGAACACTGAAGCTTTCTTT CASSAQGLNTEAFF
14 TRBJ2-3 - TRBV6-5 TRBD2 TGTGCCAGCAATTTAGCGGGGGGCACAGATACGCAGTATTTT CASNLAGGTDTQYF
13 TRBJ1-1 - TRBV30 TRBD1 TGTGCCTGGAGGCGGGACAGTAACACTGAAGCTTTCTTT CAWRRDSNTEAFF
15 TRBJ1-5 - TRBV2 TRBD1 TGTGCCAGCAGTGAAGTATGGACAGGGGTGCAGCCCCAGCATTTT CASSEVWTGVQPQHF
16 TRBJ2-7 - TRBV9 TRBD1 TGTGCCAGCAGCCCCCGGGACAGGGGGCGCTTTAACGAGCAGTACTTC CASSPRDRGRFNEQYF
13 TRBJ2-7 few TRBV5-4 - TGTGCCAGCAGGCAATCGGGGTCCTACGAGCAGTACTTC CASRQSGSYEQYF
16 TRBJ1-2 - TRBV27 - TGTGCCAGCAGTTCAATACGGGACACCCTTAACTATGGCTACACCTTC CASSSIRDTLNYGYTF
13 TRBJ1-5 - TRBV19 - TGTGCCAGTAGTATAGCAGCGCGGGAGCCCCAGCATTTT CASSIAAREPQHF
14 TRBJ1-4 once TRBV30 - TGTGCCTGGAGCAGACAGAGCCGTAATGAAAAACTGTTTTTT CAWSRQSRNEKLFF
15 TRBJ2-1 - TRBV6-6 - TGTGCCAGCAGTTACGCGGGCTATAAATACAATGAGCAGTTCTTC CASSYAGYKYNEQFF
15 TRBJ1-2 - TRBV27 TRBD1 TGTGCCAGCAGTAGCAGGGGGTTTATGTACTATGGCTACACCTTC CASSSRGFMYYGYTF
11 TRBJ2-2 - TRBV6-1 - TGTGCCAGCCGGAACACCGGGGAGCTGTTTTTT CASRNTGELFF
14 TRBJ2-2 - TRBV19 - TGTGCCAGTAGAAGGCAGGGAGGCACCGGGGAGCTGTTTTTT CASRRQGGTGELFF
14 TRBJ2-5 - TRBV18 TRBD1 TGTGCCAGCTCACCGTCAGGGGGCCGGGAGACCCAGTACTTC CASSPSGGRETQYF
16 TRBJ2-4 - TRBV5-6 - TGTGCCAGCAGCTTGTACACAGGGGGAGGGAAAAACATTCAGTACTTC CASSLYTGGGKNIQYF
15 TRBJ2-6 - TRBV6-6 - TGTGCCAGCAGGGCTCGCAACTCTGGGGCCAACGTCCTGACTTTC CASRARNSGANVLTF
13 TRBJ2-2 - TRBV28 - TGTGCCAGCAGATCCAGGGTGGGCGGGGAGCTGTTTTTT CASRSRVGGELFF
15 TRBJ1-3 few TRBV30 TRBD1 TGTGCCTGGAGTGGGACAGGGTTACATCCGGACACCATATATTTT CAWSGTGLHPDTIYF